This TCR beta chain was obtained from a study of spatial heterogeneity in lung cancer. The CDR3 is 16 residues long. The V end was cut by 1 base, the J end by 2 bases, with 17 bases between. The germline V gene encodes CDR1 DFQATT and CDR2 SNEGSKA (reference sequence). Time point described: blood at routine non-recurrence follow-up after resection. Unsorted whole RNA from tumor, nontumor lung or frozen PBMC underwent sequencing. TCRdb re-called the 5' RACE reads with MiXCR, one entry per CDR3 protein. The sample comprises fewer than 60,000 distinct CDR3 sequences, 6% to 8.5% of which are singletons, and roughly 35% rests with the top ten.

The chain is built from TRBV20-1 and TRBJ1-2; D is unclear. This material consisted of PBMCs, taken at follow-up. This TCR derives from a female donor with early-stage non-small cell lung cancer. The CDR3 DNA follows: TGCAGTGCTAGAGGGTCGGGATCCTTTTCAAACTATGGCTACACCTTC. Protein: CSARGSGSFSNYGYTF.